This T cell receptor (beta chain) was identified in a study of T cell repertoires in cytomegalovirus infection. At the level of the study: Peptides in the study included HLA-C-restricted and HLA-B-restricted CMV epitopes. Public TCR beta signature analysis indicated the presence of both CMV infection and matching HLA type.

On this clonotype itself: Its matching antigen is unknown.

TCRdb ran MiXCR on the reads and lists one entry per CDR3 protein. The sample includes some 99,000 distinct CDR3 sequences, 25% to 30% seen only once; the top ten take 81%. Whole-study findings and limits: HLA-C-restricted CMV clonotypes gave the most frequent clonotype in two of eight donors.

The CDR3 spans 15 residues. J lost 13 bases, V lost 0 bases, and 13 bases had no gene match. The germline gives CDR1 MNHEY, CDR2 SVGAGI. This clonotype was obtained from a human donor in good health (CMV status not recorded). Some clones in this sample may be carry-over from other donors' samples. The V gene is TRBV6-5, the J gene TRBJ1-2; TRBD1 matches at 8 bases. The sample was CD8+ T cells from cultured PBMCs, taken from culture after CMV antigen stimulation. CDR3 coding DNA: TGTGCCAGCAGTTACTCTGCCGGGACAGGAGCTTACTCCACCTTC. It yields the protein CASSYSAGTGAYSTF.